This note documents a single T cell receptor beta chain sequence. What it recognizes is unknown. Germline-derived CDR1 and CDR2 are SQVTM and ANQGSEA. The CDR3 length is 14 residues. The sample originates from a study of CXCR3-negative and CXCR3-positive naive CD8 T cells. Overall study context: Sequencing brought in approximately 140 million TRB reads altogether, and each library got about 1.5 +/- 0.3 million. Whole-study findings and limits: More hydrophobic TRB CDR3s were found in CXCR3-positive naive cells than in CXCR3-negative naive cells.

The authors prepared UMI-labeled TRB cDNA libraries by 5' RACE. From the 5' RACE reads, TCRdb lists one entry per CDR3 protein and no DNA. Recorded for this sample: 120,000 to 150,000 distinct CDR3 sequences. Sequencing was done on a sample of naive CXCR3+ CD8+ T cells from blood. Subset indicated: CD45RO-CCR7+CD27+CD95- naive CD8+ T cells expressing CXCR3 (TNR3+). This chain connects TRBV29-1 to TRBJ2-7; TCRdb selects TRBD1, and the lack of DNA leaves this call unchecked. The TCR was taken from a human donor in good health. Some clones in this sample may be carry-over from other donors' samples. CDR3 protein: CSVSWGQGAYEQYF.